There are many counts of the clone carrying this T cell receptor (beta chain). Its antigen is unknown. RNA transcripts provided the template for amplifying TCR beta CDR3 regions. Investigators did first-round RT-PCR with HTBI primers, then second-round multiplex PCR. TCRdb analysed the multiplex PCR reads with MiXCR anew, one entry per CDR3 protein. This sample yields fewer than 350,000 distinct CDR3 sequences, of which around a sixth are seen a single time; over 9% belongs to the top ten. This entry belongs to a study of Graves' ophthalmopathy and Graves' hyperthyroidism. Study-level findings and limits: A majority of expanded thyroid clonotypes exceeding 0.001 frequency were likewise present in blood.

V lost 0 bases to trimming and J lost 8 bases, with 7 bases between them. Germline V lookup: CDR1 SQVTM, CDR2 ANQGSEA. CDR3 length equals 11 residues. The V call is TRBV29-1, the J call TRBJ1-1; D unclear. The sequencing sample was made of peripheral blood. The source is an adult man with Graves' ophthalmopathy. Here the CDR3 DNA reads TGCAGCGTTGAAGATCTTGGGGAAGCTTTCTTT. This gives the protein CSVEDLGEAFF.